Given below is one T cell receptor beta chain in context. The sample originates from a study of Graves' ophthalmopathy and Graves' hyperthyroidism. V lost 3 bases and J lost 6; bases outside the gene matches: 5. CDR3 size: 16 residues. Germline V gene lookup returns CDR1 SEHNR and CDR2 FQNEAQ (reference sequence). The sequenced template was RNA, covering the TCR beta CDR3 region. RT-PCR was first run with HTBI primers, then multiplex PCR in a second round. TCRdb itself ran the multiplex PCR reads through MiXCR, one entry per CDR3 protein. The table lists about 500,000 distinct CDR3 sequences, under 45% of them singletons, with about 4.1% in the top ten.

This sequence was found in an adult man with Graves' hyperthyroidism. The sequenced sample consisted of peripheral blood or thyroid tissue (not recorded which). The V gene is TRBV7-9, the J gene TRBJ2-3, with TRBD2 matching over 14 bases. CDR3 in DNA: TGTGCCAGCAGCTTGGGACTAGCGGGAGCATCCGATACGCAGTATTTT. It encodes CASSLGLAGASDTQYF. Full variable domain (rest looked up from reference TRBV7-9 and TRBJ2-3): DTGVSQNPRHKITKRGQNVTFRCDPISEHNRLYWYRQTLGQGPEFLTYFQNEAQLEKSRLLSDRFSAERPKGSFSTLEIQRTEQGDSAMYLCASSLGLAGASDTQYFGPGTRLTVL.